These T cell receptor beta chains were read from a single sample in a study of T cell repertoires in cytomegalovirus infection. These TCRs' antigens remain unknown. TCRdb redid the calling of the reads with MiXCR, one entry per CDR3 protein. This table holds about 770,000 distinct CDR3 sequences, 25% to 30% found once. The material sequenced was cultured CD8+ T cells from PBMCs, taken from culture after CMV antigen stimulation. The origin of the receptors is a human donor in good health (CMV status not recorded). Some clones in this sample may be carry-over from other donors' samples. Both conserved end residues are part of each CDR3. Each record gives: clone size, V gene, CDR3 length, D gene, J gene, CDR3 DNA, CDR3 protein. D genes are given only for firm matches. Clone size is not always given. Where it is, it says once, few, many or a class for expanded clones.

clone size: NA
V gene: TRBV19
CDR3 length: 15
D gene: TRBD1
J gene: TRBJ1-5
CDR3 DNA: TGTGCCAGTAGTCCCCGGGGACAGGGTGATCAGCCCCAGCATTTT
CDR3 protein: CASSPRGQGDQPQHF

clone size: NA
V gene: TRBV4-1
CDR3 length: 15
D gene: TRBD1
J gene: TRBJ2-1
CDR3 DNA: TGCGCCAGCAGCCAGGGACAGGGAGGGCCCAATGAGCAGTTCTTC
CDR3 protein: CASSQGQGGPNEQFF

clone size: once
V gene: TRBV6-1
CDR3 length: 15
D gene: TRBD1
J gene: TRBJ1-5
CDR3 DNA: TGTGCCAGCAGTTCGACAGGGCGTAGCAATCAGCCCCAGCATTTT
CDR3 protein: CASSSTGRSNQPQHF

clone size: few
V gene: TRBV2
CDR3 length: 18
D gene: TRBD1
J gene: TRBJ2-1
CDR3 DNA: TGTGCCAGCAGAGAGACAGGGCCCCCACACTCTTCCTACAATGAGCAGTTCTTC
CDR3 protein: CASRETGPPHSSYNEQFF

clone size: few
V gene: TRBV7-6
CDR3 length: 15
D gene: TRBD1
J gene: TRBJ1-1
CDR3 DNA: TGTGCCAGCAGGTCAACGACAGGGACGAACACTGAAGCTTTCTTT
CDR3 protein: CASRSTTGTNTEAFF

clone size: NA
V gene: TRBV3-1
CDR3 length: 14
D gene: TRBD2
J gene: TRBJ2-1
CDR3 DNA: TGTGCCAGCGGGCTAGCGGGGGGTCCCTTGGAGCAGTTCTTC
CDR3 protein: CASGLAGGPLEQFF

clone size: many
V gene: TRBV7-2
CDR3 length: 13
D gene: NA
J gene: TRBJ2-7
CDR3 DNA: TGTGCCAGCAGCCCCCAGGGCGGCTACGAGCAGTACTTC
CDR3 protein: CASSPQGGYEQYF

clone size: NA
V gene: TRBV7-8
CDR3 length: 13
D gene: TRBD1
J gene: TRBJ1-2
CDR3 DNA: TGTGCCAGCAGCGCCATATGGGGACAGCCGAACACCTTC
CDR3 protein: CASSAIWGQPNTF

clone size: many
V gene: TRBV12-3/TRBV12-4
CDR3 length: 14
D gene: TRBD2
J gene: TRBJ2-1
CDR3 DNA: TGTGCCAGCAGTTTAGGACTAGCGAAGGATGAGCAGTTCTTC
CDR3 protein: CASSLGLAKDEQFF

clone size: NA
V gene: TRBV6-1
CDR3 length: 14
D gene: NA
J gene: TRBJ1-2
CDR3 DNA: TGTGCCAGCAGTGAACTCCAGGGTGGGTATGGCTACACCTTC
CDR3 protein: CASSELQGGYGYTF

clone size: few
V gene: TRBV7-8
CDR3 length: 15
D gene: NA
J gene: TRBJ1-2
CDR3 DNA: TGTGCCAGCACCCTTAGGTCACAGTTACACTATGGCTACACCTTC
CDR3 protein: CASTLRSQLHYGYTF

clone size: few
V gene: TRBV6-6
CDR3 length: 17
D gene: NA
J gene: TRBJ2-5
CDR3 DNA: TGTGCCAGCACCTTTACCGCCCACAGCATGGTCGGAGAGACCCAGTACTTC
CDR3 protein: CASTFTAHSMVGETQYF

clone size: NA
V gene: TRBV12-3/TRBV12-4
CDR3 length: 14
D gene: NA
J gene: TRBJ2-3
CDR3 DNA: TGTGCCAGCAGTTTAGGGTCGGCAAGAGATACGCAGTATTTT
CDR3 protein: CASSLGSARDTQYF

clone size: NA
V gene: TRBV20-1
CDR3 length: 15
D gene: TRBD1
J gene: TRBJ2-2
CDR3 DNA: TGCAGTGCTAGAGTAGGCAGGGGGTACACCGGGGAGCTGTTTTTT
CDR3 protein: CSARVGRGYTGELFF

clone size: many
V gene: TRBV6-1
CDR3 length: 16
D gene: NA
J gene: TRBJ1-4
CDR3 DNA: TGTGCCAGCAGTCGAGTTTGGTCCGCAACTAATGAAAAACTGTTTTTT
CDR3 protein: CASSRVWSATNEKLFF

clone size: NA
V gene: TRBV20-1
CDR3 length: 14
D gene: NA
J gene: TRBJ1-6
CDR3 DNA: TGCAGTGCCGTACAGCGCTCCTATAATTCACCCCTCCACTTT
CDR3 protein: CSAVQRSYNSPLHF

clone size: NA
V gene: TRBV28
CDR3 length: 14
D gene: TRBD2
J gene: TRBJ2-1
CDR3 DNA: TGTGCCAGCGAGGGGCGGGGGGTTTACAATGAGCAGTTCTTC
CDR3 protein: CASEGRGVYNEQFF

clone size: NA
V gene: TRBV7-6
CDR3 length: 16
D gene: NA
J gene: TRBJ2-1
CDR3 DNA: TGTGCCAGCAGCTTAGAAGCAATGTCCTCCTACAATGAGCAGTTCTTC
CDR3 protein: CASSLEAMSSYNEQFF

clone size: NA
V gene: TRBV9
CDR3 length: 16
D gene: TRBD1
J gene: TRBJ2-1
CDR3 DNA: TGTGCCAGCAGCCCGCCGACAGGGATAACCCACAATGAGCAGTTCTTC
CDR3 protein: CASSPPTGITHNEQFF

clone size: few
V gene: TRBV2
CDR3 length: 14
D gene: TRBD2
J gene: TRBJ2-1
CDR3 DNA: TGTGCCAGCCTTAGCGGGGGGACCTACAATGAGCAGTTCTTC
CDR3 protein: CASLSGGTYNEQFF

clone size: few
V gene: TRBV20-1
CDR3 length: 14
D gene: NA
J gene: TRBJ1-4
CDR3 DNA: TGCAGTGCTAGAGAACCGGGCAGGAAGGAAAAACTGTTTTTT
CDR3 protein: CSAREPGRKEKLFF

clone size: few
V gene: TRBV10-3
CDR3 length: 15
D gene: NA
J gene: TRBJ2-1
CDR3 DNA: TGTGCCATCGGAACGGTTGATCCCAGAGGCAATGAGCAGTTCTTC
CDR3 protein: CAIGTVDPRGNEQFF

clone size: NA
V gene: TRBV27
CDR3 length: 14
D gene: NA
J gene: TRBJ2-1
CDR3 DNA: TGTGCCAGCACCCCAAGCACAGCCGGCAATGAGCAGTTCTTC
CDR3 protein: CASTPSTAGNEQFF

clone size: once
V gene: TRBV19
CDR3 length: 17
D gene: TRBD2
J gene: TRBJ2-7
CDR3 DNA: TGTGCCAGTAGCAGAACCCCCACTAGCGGGAGACCCTACGAGCAGTACTTC
CDR3 protein: CASSRTPTSGRPYEQYF

clone size: NA
V gene: TRBV19
CDR3 length: 15
D gene: NA
J gene: TRBJ2-2
CDR3 DNA: TGTGCCAGTAGCCTCACAGCTGCGAACACCGGGGAGCTGTTTTTT
CDR3 protein: CASSLTAANTGELFF

clone size: few
V gene: TRBV12-3/TRBV12-4
CDR3 length: 14
D gene: NA
J gene: TRBJ1-2
CDR3 DNA: TGTGCCAGTCACAGACCCGGGATATGGGGGGGCTACACCTTC
CDR3 protein: CASHRPGIWGGYTF

clone size: NA
V gene: TRBV6-2/TRBV6-3
CDR3 length: 11
D gene: NA
J gene: TRBJ2-1
CDR3 DNA: TGTGCCAGCAGTGACTCTGGGGAGCAGTTCTTC
CDR3 protein: CASSDSGEQFF

clone size: NA
V gene: TRBV27
CDR3 length: 15
D gene: NA
J gene: TRBJ2-6
CDR3 DNA: TGTGCCAGCAGTTTCAGGGGGGCTGGGGCCAACGTCCTGACTTTC
CDR3 protein: CASSFRGAGANVLTF

clone size: NA
V gene: TRBV27
CDR3 length: 14
D gene: NA
J gene: TRBJ2-5
CDR3 DNA: TGTGCCAGCAGTCTAACAGAGGATCAAGAGACCCAGTACTTC
CDR3 protein: CASSLTEDQETQYF

clone size: few
V gene: TRBV29-1
CDR3 length: 14
D gene: NA
J gene: TRBJ2-7
CDR3 DNA: TGCAGCGTCGGAGGGGGGGGACCCCCCTACGAGCAGTACTTC
CDR3 protein: CSVGGGGPPYEQYF

clone size: few
V gene: TRBV6-5
CDR3 length: 12
D gene: NA
J gene: TRBJ2-7
CDR3 DNA: TGTGCCAGCAAGGCAGGGACCTACGAGCAGTACTTC
CDR3 protein: CASKAGTYEQYF

clone size: NA
V gene: TRBV7-6
CDR3 length: 14
D gene: NA
J gene: TRBJ2-5
CDR3 DNA: TGTGCCAGCATACACGACAGAGGACAAGAGACCCAGTACTTC
CDR3 protein: CASIHDRGQETQYF

clone size: NA
V gene: TRBV12-3/TRBV12-4
CDR3 length: 11
D gene: NA
J gene: TRBJ1-1
CDR3 DNA: TGTGCCACCCGTGTAGGAACTGAAGCTTTCTTT
CDR3 protein: CATRVGTEAFF

clone size: NA
V gene: TRBV18
CDR3 length: 16
D gene: TRBD2
J gene: TRBJ2-7
CDR3 DNA: TGTGCCAGCTCACCACCGATCAGTGGACTAGCCTACGAGCAGTACTTC
CDR3 protein: CASSPPISGLAYEQYF

clone size: NA
V gene: TRBV27
CDR3 length: 14
D gene: TRBD1
J gene: TRBJ1-2
CDR3 DNA: TGTGCCAGCAGAGAGCTTACAGGGGACTATGGCTACACCTTC
CDR3 protein: CASRELTGDYGYTF

clone size: NA
V gene: TRBV6-2/TRBV6-3
CDR3 length: 14
D gene: TRBD1
J gene: TRBJ2-7
CDR3 DNA: TGTGCCAGCAGTTTGACAGGGGAATGGTACGAGCAGTACTTC
CDR3 protein: CASSLTGEWYEQYF

clone size: NA
V gene: TRBV12-3/TRBV12-4
CDR3 length: 14
D gene: TRBD1
J gene: TRBJ1-1
CDR3 DNA: TGTGCCAGCAGTCGGACAGGGTGGGACACTGAAGCTTTCTTT
CDR3 protein: CASSRTGWDTEAFF

clone size: NA
V gene: TRBV4-2
CDR3 length: 18
D gene: NA
J gene: TRBJ1-1
CDR3 DNA: TGTGCCAGCAGCCAAGAGATCCTGGCTGCTGACATGAACACTGAAGCTTTCTTT
CDR3 protein: CASSQEILAADMNTEAFF

clone size: NA
V gene: TRBV7-4
CDR3 length: 15
D gene: TRBD2
J gene: TRBJ2-3
CDR3 DNA: TGTGCCAGCAGCTGGGGACTATACTTCACAGATACGCAGTATTTT
CDR3 protein: CASSWGLYFTDTQYF

clone size: NA
V gene: TRBV7-9
CDR3 length: 14
D gene: NA
J gene: TRBJ2-5
CDR3 DNA: TGTGCCAACAGCCTGGGACGGCAAATGTGGACCCAGTACTTC
CDR3 protein: CANSLGRQMWTQYF

clone size: few
V gene: TRBV12-3/TRBV12-4
CDR3 length: 14
D gene: TRBD1
J gene: TRBJ2-5
CDR3 DNA: TGTGCCAGCAGGCCACAGGGGCGTCAAGAGACCCAGTACTTC
CDR3 protein: CASRPQGRQETQYF

clone size: NA
V gene: TRBV29-1
CDR3 length: 15
D gene: TRBD1
J gene: TRBJ1-5
CDR3 DNA: TGCAGCGTCGGTCCCGGGACAGGGGGCAATCAGCCCCAGCATTTT
CDR3 protein: CSVGPGTGGNQPQHF

clone size: many
V gene: TRBV7-6
CDR3 length: 15
D gene: TRBD2
J gene: TRBJ2-1
CDR3 DNA: TGTGCCAGCAGCTCCTATAGCGGGGGGCCGAATGAGCAGTTCTTC
CDR3 protein: CASSSYSGGPNEQFF

clone size: NA
V gene: TRBV27
CDR3 length: 16
D gene: TRBD2
J gene: TRBJ2-1
CDR3 DNA: TGTGCCAGCAGTTTCAAGCGGGGGGGCAAATATAATGAGCAGTTCTTC
CDR3 protein: CASSFKRGGKYNEQFF

clone size: NA
V gene: TRBV20-1
CDR3 length: 13
D gene: NA
J gene: TRBJ1-2
CDR3 DNA: TGCAGTGCTAGAGATCAGACTCAGGGGGGCTACACCTTC
CDR3 protein: CSARDQTQGGYTF

clone size: many
V gene: TRBV28
CDR3 length: 13
D gene: NA
J gene: TRBJ1-1
CDR3 DNA: TGTGCCAGCAGTTTATTTCCGAACACTGAAGCTTTCTTT
CDR3 protein: CASSLFPNTEAFF

clone size: few
V gene: TRBV5-6
CDR3 length: 12
D gene: NA
J gene: TRBJ2-5
CDR3 DNA: TGTGCCAGCAGCTTTGGTTGGGAGACCCAGTACTTC
CDR3 protein: CASSFGWETQYF